The 26 T cell receptor beta chains below all came from one sample that was sequenced in a study of graft-versus-host responses after intestinal transplantation (dated by TCRdb to about 2021). Library preparation employed the immunoSEQ multiplex PCR assay. Here the immuneACCESS table is served through TCRdb, limited to in-frame sequences with V and J called. Missing clones are a known gap in these copies; in checked studies unresolved V genes cover under half, and the rest lacks a known reason. Counted in this sample were about 27,000 clones; 82% of them appeared once. The ten largest clonotypes hold roughly 0.7% of the sample. Their recognized antigens are unknown. The sample's time point, from its label and the paper: cells obtained before transplantation from donor or recipient. The sample in question was unstimulated CD4+ T cells sorted from spleen or lymph node cells, obtained before intestinal transplant. These receptors came from a human donor who received an intestinal transplant.

In regard to this clone: A junction boundary mismatches the germline segment, possibly from a read error. The CDR3 DNA is TGTGCCAGCTCACCGTCCGACCTCTCCTACGGGCAGTACTTC. Translation: CASSPSDLSYGQYF. The rearrangement joins TRBV18 to TRBJ2-7, with D hard to call. Germline lookup yields CDR1 KGHSH and CDR2 LQKENI. The CDR3 is 14 amino acids.

The rearrangement joins TRBV5-1 to TRBJ1-2; possibly TRBD1 for D (6 bases). Between the trimmed V and J ends, which lost 3 bases and 8 bases, there was a span of 14 bases. Germline CDR1 reads SGHRS; CDR2 reads YFSETQ. There are 13 residues in the CDR3. CDR3 protein: CASSSTGIGGYTF. CDR3 nucleotide sequence: TGCGCCAGCAGCTCAACAGGGATAGGAGGCTACACCTTC.

The rearrangement uses TRBV6-5 and TRBJ2-3, with TRBD1 as a possible D gene (5 bases). CDR3 size: 14 residues. CDR1 and CDR2 (germline): MNHEY, SVGAGI. V lost 6 bases and J lost 1, with 11 bases in between. This CDR3 reads CASRLLGGTDTQYF. The DNA of the CDR3 is TGTGCCAGCAGGCTTCTAGGGGGCACAGATACGCAGTATTTT.

The chain recombines TRBV5-1 with TRBJ2-7; 8 bases align to TRBD1. From germline, CDR1 is SGHRS and CDR2 YFSETQ. V was clipped by 4 bases and J by 3 bases; unmatched bases: 12. This CDR3 region has 16 residues. CDR3 residues: CASSTGQGVTLYEQYF. In nucleotides, the CDR3 is TGCGCCAGCAGCACAGGACAGGGAGTAACCCTCTACGAGCAGTACTTC.

The V gene is TRBV6-4, the J gene TRBJ2-2; D perhaps matches TRBD1 (6 bases). V lost 6 bases and J lost 3, with 11 bases in between. The length of the CDR3 is 14 residues. Germline V gene data show CDR1 as MRHNA and CDR2 as SNTAGT. The CDR3 bases are TGTGCCAGCAGATCCGGACAGTACACCGGGGAGCTGTTTTTT. This gives the protein CASRSGQYTGELFF.

The V and J genes are TRBV4-1 and TRBJ2-2; TRBD2 matches 14 bases. From germline, CDR1 is MGHRA and CDR2 YSYEKL. The CDR3 is 18 residues long. The ends lost 5 bases at V and 4 bases at J; junction bases unmatched: 9. The CDR3 loop reads CASSSGLAGVKTTGELFF. Written as DNA, the CDR3 is TGCGCCAGCAGCTCGGGACTAGCGGGAGTGAAGACCACCGGGGAGCTGTTTTTT.

The chain employs TRBV6-4 and TRBJ2-4; 9 bases fit TRBD2. Looked up from germline, CDR1 is MRHNA and CDR2 is SNTAGT. This CDR3 has 15 amino acids. J lost 5 bases, V lost 3 bases, and 5 bases had no gene match. CDR3 in DNA: TGTGCCAGCAGTGAGAGCGGGGGGCCGGAAAACATTCAGTACTTC. This gives the protein CASSESGGPENIQYF.

The chain recombines TRBV6-4 with TRBJ2-3; 14 bases are a match to TRBD2. Looked up from germline, CDR1 is MRHNA and CDR2 is SNTAGT. The CDR3 totals 16 residues. Trimming cost V 4 bases and J 6 bases; bases outside gene matches: 6. The CDR3 coding sequence is TGTGCCAGCAGTGTGGGACTAGCGGGGGTCCTGGATACGCAGTATTTT. It encodes CASSVGLAGVLDTQYF.

This clone was detected only a few times. The gene calls are TRBV28 and TRBJ2-1; D tentatively fits TRBD1 or TRBD2 (5 bases each). The V gene lost 8 bases and the J gene lost 4 bases, with 15 bases spanning the gap. The CDR3 is made up of 14 amino acids. Looked up from germline, CDR1 is MDHEN and CDR2 is SYDVKM. The CDR3 protein is CASGGIIGYNEQFF. DNA for the CDR3: TGTGCCAGCGGGGGAATAATTGGGTACAATGAGCAGTTCTTC.

The chain carries TRBV11-3 and TRBJ2-1, with TRBD2 matching 16 bases. The V and J ends lost 5 bases and 8 bases, in that order; junction bases with no gene match: 9. This CDR3 region has 17 residues. In germline, CDR1 is SGHNT, CDR2 YENEEA. CDR3 nucleotide sequence: TGTGCCAGCAGCGCAGGCGGGACTAGCGGGGGGGCCGATGAGCAGTTCTTC. Protein sequence: CASSAGGTSGGADEQFF.

The chain is built from TRBV4-1 and TRBJ1-4; 9 nucleotides agree with TRBD1. Germline values: CDR1 MGHRA, CDR2 YSYEKL. CDR3 size: 14 residues. The trim removed 4 bases at V and 8 bases at J, leaving 5 bases unmatched. In nucleotides, the CDR3 is TGCGCCAGCAGCCTCCGGGACAGGGTCGAAAAACTGTTTTTT. The encoded protein is CASSLRDRVEKLFF.

V gene TRBV2 combines with J gene TRBJ2-7, with TRBD2 identical over 14 bases. The V segment lost 6 bases and the J segment 5 bases; nucleotides outside the gene matches: 6. This CDR3 has 15 amino acids. CDR1 and CDR2 (germline): SNHLY, FYNNEI. CDR3 in DNA: TGTGCCAGCAGCGACGGACTAGCGGGAGGTCACGAGCAGTACTTC. Protein sequence: CASSDGLAGGHEQYF.

This chain links TRBV27 with TRBJ2-3, with TRBD2 matching over 7 bases. In germline, CDR1 is MNHEY, CDR2 SMNVEV (reference sequence). The V gene end was trimmed by 1 base and the J gene end by 4 bases; junction bases not matched to a gene: 11. The CDR3 runs 17 residues. CDR3 nucleotides: TGTGCCAGCAGTTTATGGCTGGGCGGGGGTGGACCAGATACGCAGTATTTT. As protein: CASSLWLGGGGPDTQYF.

V and J are TRBV5-1 and TRBJ2-7; 9 nucleotides line up with TRBD1. This CDR3 contains 16 residues. The germline gives CDR1 SGHRS, CDR2 YFSETQ. V trimming: 0 bases; J trimming: 3 bases; junction bases outside the gene matches: 7. Written as DNA, the CDR3 is TGCGCCAGCAGCTTGGGTCCCGGACAGGGGTTCTACGAGCAGTACTTC. It specifies CASSLGPGQGFYEQYF. Full variable domain (remainder filled in from reference TRBV5-1 and TRBJ2-7): KAGVTQTPRYLIKTRGQQVTLSCSPISGHRSVSWYQQTPGQGLQFLFEYFSETQRNKGNFPGRFSGRQFSNSRSEMNVSTLELGDSALYLCASSLGPGQGFYEQYFGPGTRLTVT.

This chain connects TRBV7-9 to TRBJ2-3; possibly TRBD2 for D (5 bases). Trimming left V 2 bases short and J 5 bases short, with 20 bases between. This CDR3 has 17 residues. The germline V gene encodes CDR1 SEHNR and CDR2 FQNEAQ (reference sequence). The CDR3 bases are TGTGCCAGCAGCTTATTATTCTTTGGGGAGCGCGGAGATACGCAGTATTTT. This translates into CASSLLFFGERGDTQYF.

This clone was detected only once. The chain couples TRBV5-5 to TRBJ2-5, with D possibly TRBD1 on 5 matching bases. The ends were cut back, 4 bases at V and 2 bases at J, with 15 bases in the middle. The CDR3 extends over 15 amino acids. Germline CDR1 reads SGHKS; CDR2 reads YYEKEE (reference sequence). The CDR3 region has the DNA TGTGCCAGCAGCCGAAACTTCGACAGACAAGAGACCCAGTACTTC. Protein sequence: CASSRNFDRQETQYF.

This chain connects TRBV18 to TRBJ1-3; D unclear. Looked up from germline, CDR1 is KGHSH and CDR2 is LQKENI. The V and J ends lost 3 bases and 0 bases respectively, with 9 bases between them. The CDR3 consists of 15 residues. The CDR3 is CASSPTHPSGNTIYF. CDR3 coding DNA: TGTGCCAGCTCACCCACACACCCCTCTGGAAACACCATATATTTT.

The CDR3: CASSLGGTLTEAFF. Written as DNA, the CDR3 is TGCGCCAGCAGCTTGGGAGGGACTCTAACTGAAGCTTTCTTT. This sequence joins TRBV5-1 and TRBJ1-1, with D maybe TRBD1 (5 bases). Germline CDR1 and CDR2: SGHRS and YFSETQ. This CDR3 is built from 14 residues. V dropped 0 bases and J dropped 5 bases, with 11 bases sitting between them.

The chain links TRBV7-9 to TRBJ2-1; 8 nucleotides match TRBD2. Germline CDR1 and CDR2: SEHNR and FQNEAQ (reference sequence). The CDR3 has 15 residues. The V gene end was trimmed by 3 bases and the J gene end by 4 bases; junction bases not matched to a gene: 5. CDR3 protein: CASSFGSGTYNEQFF. The CDR3 coding sequence is TGTGCCAGCAGCTTCGGTAGCGGGACTTACAATGAGCAGTTCTTC.

The chain couples TRBV5-5 to TRBJ2-1; 10 bases align to TRBD2. Germline CDR1 SGHKS, CDR2 YYEKEE (reference sequence). The CDR3 is made up of 16 amino acids. Unmatched junction bases numbered 9, after V lost 0 bases and J lost 9 bases. CDR3 in amino acids: CASSLAPSGGPGEQFF. DNA of the CDR3: TGTGCCAGCAGCTTGGCCCCTAGCGGGGGCCCCGGTGAGCAGTTCTTC.

The gene calls are TRBV5-6 and TRBJ1-1; weak D call: TRBD1 (6 bases). This CDR3 is 13 amino acids long. The germline V gene encodes CDR1 SGHDT and CDR2 YYEEEE. The V gene lost 7 bases and the J gene lost 0 bases, with 10 bases spanning the gap. The CDR3 region has the DNA TGTGCCAGCTCCAGGGGATTGAACACTGAAGCTTTCTTT. This sequence encodes CASSRGLNTEAFF.

This chain joins TRBV28 and TRBJ2-7; the match to TRBD2 covers 13 bases. The CDR3 runs 18 residues. The junction had 8 bases not matched to a gene; V was cut back by 3 bases and J by 0 bases. In germline, CDR1 is MDHEN, CDR2 SYDVKM. CDR3 amino acids: CASSFTRTSGSLSYEQYF. CDR3 in DNA: TGTGCCAGCAGTTTCACCCGGACTAGCGGGAGCCTCTCCTACGAGCAGTACTTC.

This chain uses TRBV11-2 with TRBJ2-2; 9 bases map to TRBD1. Germline CDR1 and CDR2: SGHAT and FQNNGV. The CDR3 has 16 amino acids. V shed 5 bases and J 1 base; nucleotides not matched to a gene: 5. CDR3 sequence reads: CASSRQGQGNTGELFF. CDR3 coding DNA: TGTGCCAGCAGCCGACAGGGACAGGGGAACACCGGGGAGCTGTTTTTT.

The J gene is TRBJ1-5, the V gene TRBV25-1; unclear D gene. The V gene lost 1 base and the J gene lost 2 bases, with 12 bases spanning the gap. CDR1 and CDR2 from the germline V gene are MGHDK and SYGVNS. CDR3 length: 16 amino acids. CDR3 amino acids: CASSESERPRNQPQHF. CDR3 DNA sequence: TGTGCCAGCAGTGAATCTGAAAGGCCGCGCAATCAGCCCCAGCATTTT.

Details on this clone: Other DNA sequences of this sample code for an identical CDR3. The rearrangement links TRBV6-5 to TRBJ2-7, with D perhaps TRBD1 or TRBD2 (5 bases each). The CDR3 is 15 residues long. The germline CDR1 and CDR2 sequences are MNHEY and SVGAGI. The V end lost 2 bases, the J end lost 2 bases, and 13 bases lay between the germline ends. CDR3 amino acids: CASSYARDGPYEQYF. CDR3 sequence (DNA): TGTGCCAGCAGTTACGCTCGGGACGGCCCCTACGAGCAGTACTTC.

V usage is TRBV7-8 and J usage is TRBJ2-7, with D unclear. V was cut by 6 bases and J by 1 base, with 10 bases left in between. This CDR3 comprises 13 residues. Germline assignment: CDR1 SGHVS and CDR2 FQNEAQ. This chain's CDR3 is CASRSLESYEQYF. The CDR3 DNA follows: TGTGCCAGCAGGTCTTTAGAATCCTACGAGCAGTACTTC.